The clone carrying this T cell receptor beta chain has just a few counts. Its antigen is unidentified. The sample is drawn from a study of CD8 T cells in Susac syndrome. The trim removed 7 bases at V and 2 bases at J, leaving 5 bases unmatched. Germline lookup yields CDR1 SEHNR and CDR2 FQNEAQ (reference sequence). CDR3 size: 13 residues. Study conclusions and caveats: It was acknowledged by the study that relatively few individuals were included in its TCR sequencing and HLA analysis.

RNA in amounts of 0.5 to 1 ug was reverse transcribed with random hexamers. An immunoSEQ multiplex PCR amplified TCR beta CDR3 over 54 Vbeta and 13 Jbeta. TCRdb processed the immunoSEQ multiplex PCR reads anew with MiXCR; each CDR3 protein has one entry. Among around 45,000 distinct CDR3 sequences listed, 80% to 95% were seen once. The TCR comes from a human donor in good health. This chain uses TRBV7-9 with TRBJ2-7; 7 bases align to TRBD2. Sequences were obtained from CD8+ T cells from PBMCs. CDR3 amino acids: CASTTGTTYEQYF. The CDR3 DNA is TGTGCCAGCACTACCGGGACTACCTACGAGCAGTACTTC.